This entry lists 24 T cell receptor beta chains sequenced from one sample in a study of patients and donors after allogeneic stem cell transplantation. TCRdb used MiXCR to reprocess the RT-PCR reads, holding one entry per CDR3 protein. The sample consists of about 40,000 distinct CDR3 sequences, 25% to 40% of them appearing once. Sequencing was carried out using blood, either unsorted or a sorted T cell fraction (not recorded which). The source is a human donor who was either an allogeneic HSCT recipient or a stem cell or donor lymphocyte infusion donor (not recorded which). It is not recorded whose cells these are; they may come from a transplant donor.

V is TRBV2 and J is TRBJ1-5; D gene unclear. This CDR3 has 14 amino acids. Between the trimmed V and J ends, which lost 5 bases and 7 bases, there was a span of 15 bases. The germline V gene has CDR1 SNHLY and CDR2 FYNNEI. The CDR3 protein is CASSPRRPGQPQHF. For the CDR3, the DNA is TGTGCCAGCAGTCCGAGACGTCCCGGGCAGCCCCAGCATTTT.

This clonotype was observed a single time. This chain connects TRBV7-8 to TRBJ2-6; either TRBD1 or TRBD2 may supply D (5 bases each). V lost 5 bases and J 0 bases, leaving 14 bases between the germline ends. Germline assignment: CDR1 SGHVS and CDR2 FQNEAQ. The CDR3 totals 17 residues. The CDR3 DNA sequence: TGTGCCAGCAGCCCGGGACGGACCGTCTCTGGGGCCAACGTCCTGACTTTC. Translation: CASSPGRTVSGANVLTF.

This clonotype turned up a few times. The chain employs TRBV6-5 and TRBJ1-1; D might be TRBD1 (5 bases). Germline V gene sequence: CDR1 MNHEY, CDR2 SVGAGI. This CDR3 spans 8 amino acids. Trimming left V 11 bases short and J 10 bases short, with 8 bases between. The CDR3 loop is CAVGAAFF. DNA for the CDR3: TGTGCCGTCGGGGCAGCTTTCTTT.

V usage is TRBV18 and J usage is TRBJ1-2; no clear D. Germline V gives CDR1 KGHSH, CDR2 LQKENI. The CDR3 runs to 11 residues. V was shortened by 4 bases and J by 7 bases, with 7 bases between the two germline ends. The CDR3 here is CASSLWPGYTF. CDR3 sequence (DNA): TGTGCCAGCTCACTGTGGCCTGGCTACACCTTC.

This clonotype was observed once. The chain carries TRBV5-1 and TRBJ2-1; D unresolved. Germline-derived CDR1 and CDR2 are SGHRS and YFSETQ. V was cut by 4 bases and J by 3 bases, with 5 bases left in between. CDR3 length equals 12 residues. Here the CDR3 DNA reads TGCGCCAGCAGCCTCTTCTACAATGAGCAGTTCTTC. Residues: CASSLFYNEQFF. The full variable domain, in which reference TRBV5-1 and TRBJ2-1 provide the parts outside the CDR3, is KAGVTQTPRYLIKTRGQQVTLSCSPISGHRSVSWYQQTPGQGLQFLFEYFSETQRNKGNFPGRFSGRQFSNSRSEMNVSTLELGDSALYLCASSLFYNEQFFGPGTRLTVL.

This sequence joins TRBV12-3 or TRBV12-4 and TRBJ2-3; 13 bases are shared with TRBD2. This CDR3 has 15 residues. V lost 6 bases to trimming and J lost 6 bases; unmatched junction nucleotides: 6. The CDR3 DNA reads as TGTGCCAGCAGCGGGACTAGCGGGATAGTCGATACGCAGTATTTT. This encodes CASSGTSGIVDTQYF.

The chain has TRBV9 and TRBJ1-1; D unresolved. CDR3 length: 13 residues. Germline CDR1 SGDLS, CDR2 YYNGEE. V was cut by 5 bases and J by 8 bases, with 16 bases left in between. The DNA for the CDR3 is TGTGCCAGCAGTCGTAGATCGGGTCGGGAAGCTTTCTTT. Amino acids: CASSRRSGREAFF.

This clonotype was recorded at least ten times. V and J are TRBV6-5 and TRBJ1-4; no firm D call. Germline assignment: CDR1 MNHEY and CDR2 SVGAGI. The V and J ends lost 4 bases and 8 bases respectively, with 17 bases between them. The CDR3 consists of 15 residues. CDR3 DNA: TGTGCCAGCAGTTCCACCGGCACCCTTAGCGAAAAACTGTTTTTT. It codes for CASSSTGTLSEKLFF.

As regards this clonotype: A junction boundary mismatches the germline segment, possibly from a read error. V gene TRBV19 combines with J gene TRBJ1-1; 10 nucleotides align to TRBD1. The germline CDR1 and CDR2 sequences are LNHDA and SQIVND (reference sequence). The CDR3 has 12 amino acids. CDR3 sequence: CASSIPGQGLIF. Here the CDR3 DNA reads TGTGCCAGTAGTATCCCGGGACAGGGGCTGATCTTT.

This chain links TRBV7-6 with TRBJ1-5; D gene uncertain. The CDR3 sequence is 14 residues long. Trimming removed 0 bases at V and 7 bases at J, with 10 bases between. Germline V gives CDR1 SGHVS, CDR2 FNYEAQ. CDR3 in DNA: TGTGCCAGCAGCTTAGCCCCCGTGGGCCAGCCCCAGCATTTT. It yields the protein CASSLAPVGQPQHF.

The rearrangement joins TRBV10-3 to TRBJ1-1, with no clear D. Germline CDR1 reads ENHRY; CDR2 reads SYGVKD. V was shortened by 4 bases and J by 7 bases, with 10 bases between the two germline ends. The CDR3 sequence is 12 residues long. The CDR3 spells CAISGIGSEAFF. In DNA, the CDR3 is TGTGCCATCAGTGGAATAGGGAGTGAAGCTTTCTTT.

The CDR3 nucleotides read TGCGCCAGCAGCTTGGACGTGGACTATGGCTACACCTTC. Its protein is CASSLDVDYGYTF. The rearrangement joins TRBV5-1 to TRBJ1-2; unclear D gene. V was pared by 0 bases and J by 3 bases, with 6 bases between. The CDR3 covers 13 residues. Germline CDR1 is SGHRS and CDR2 is YFSETQ.

This clonotype was counted only a few times. This chain connects TRBV4-2 to TRBJ2-3; tentative D call: TRBD2 (5 bases). The germline V gene has CDR1 LGHNA and CDR2 YNFKEQ. V was shortened by 1 base and J by 0 bases, with 11 bases between the two germline ends. This CDR3 spans 16 amino acids. This CDR3 is CASSQGEFPSTDTQYF. For the CDR3, the DNA is TGTGCCAGCAGCCAAGGGGAGTTTCCTAGCACAGATACGCAGTATTTT.

The chain carries TRBV6-5 and TRBJ1-2; maybe TRBD1 (5 bases). V lost 2 bases and J 7 bases, leaving 20 bases between the germline ends. Germline CDR1 and CDR2: MNHEY and SVGAGI. This CDR3 contains 16 residues. CDR3 protein: CASSYTREFSYSGYTF. CDR3 in DNA: TGTGCCAGCAGTTACACCAGGGAGTTTAGTTACAGTGGCTACACCTTC.

The V and J genes are TRBV10-3 and TRBJ2-2; no definite D call. The length of the CDR3 is 14 residues. CDR1 ENHRY and CDR2 SYGVKD come from the germline V gene. Trimming pared 11 bases from V and 1 base from J, leaving 14 bases between. Here the CDR3 DNA reads TGTGCCCCTAGAGACGGGCGGAACACCGGGGAGCTGTTTTTT. It is translated as CAPRDGRNTGELFF.

This clonotype was seen more than once but under ten times. The V gene is TRBV7-9, the J gene TRBJ2-1; 8 nucleotides agree with TRBD2. The CDR3 has 15 residues. Germline V CDR1 and CDR2: SEHNR, FQNEAQ (reference sequence). Trimming removed 2 bases from V and 6 bases from J; junction bases left unmatched: 6. This CDR3 is CASSLLREVGNEQFF. Written as DNA, the CDR3 is TGTGCCAGCAGCTTATTGCGGGAGGTCGGCAATGAGCAGTTCTTC.

The V call is TRBV18, the J call TRBJ2-7; D is undetermined. Germline V CDR1 and CDR2: KGHSH, LQKENI. CDR3 length: 13 residues. V was cut by 3 bases and J by 2 bases, with 8 bases left in between. The CDR3 sequence is CASSPSRAYEQYF. Written as DNA, the CDR3 is TGTGCCAGCTCACCCTCGCGAGCCTACGAGCAGTACTTC.

This chain uses TRBV28 with TRBJ2-2; no definite D call. Trimming removed 3 bases at V and 1 base at J, with 6 bases between. Germline loops: CDR1 MDHEN, CDR2 SYDVKM. The CDR3 is 14 amino acids. CDR3 protein: CASSLPMNTGELFF. The CDR3 DNA reads TGTGCCAGCAGTTTGCCGATGAACACCGGGGAGCTGTTTTTT.

This clonotype was counted once. This chain links TRBV6-2 or TRBV6-3 with TRBJ2-5; D remains ambiguous. The germline V gene encodes CDR1 MNHEY and CDR2 SVGEGT. The CDR3 runs to 15 residues. Trimming left V 1 base short and J 2 bases short, with 11 bases between. The CDR3 sequence is CASSYWTRWQETQYF. CDR3 bases: TGTGCCAGCAGTTACTGGACCCGTTGGCAAGAGACCCAGTACTTC.

This clonotype was counted between two and nine times. CDR3 coding DNA: TGCAGTGCCCGGACCCTCTTCGAGCAGTACTTC. It is translated as CSARTLFEQYF. The chain joins TRBV20-1 to TRBJ2-7, with D unresolved. The CDR3 length is 11 residues. The V gene lost 6 bases and the J gene lost 6 bases, with 12 bases spanning the gap. The germline V gene has CDR1 DFQATT and CDR2 SNEGSKA (reference sequence).

The J gene is TRBJ2-7, the V gene TRBV10-3; 7 positions match TRBD1. Germline CDR1 reads ENHRY; CDR2 reads SYGVKD. CDR3 length: 14 residues. Unmatched junction bases numbered 5, after V lost 4 bases and J lost 2 bases. As DNA, the CDR3 is TGTGCCATCAGTGGTGACAGGGCCACCTACGAGCAGTACTTC. Translating gives CAISGDRATYEQYF.

In this sample, this clonotype turned up many times. The chain joins TRBV4-3 to TRBJ2-7, with a weak D call TRBD2 (7 bases). This CDR3 region has 21 residues. V lost 0 bases and J lost 1, with 28 bases in between. The germline V gene has CDR1 LGHNA and CDR2 YSLEER. The CDR3 is CASSQDALYGTFRTSSYEQYF. CDR3 coding DNA: TGCGCCAGCAGCCAAGATGCTCTCTACGGGACATTCAGGACTAGTTCCTACGAGCAGTACTTC.

This clonotype was counted at least ten times. CDR3 in DNA: TGCGCCAGCAGCCAACCTTGGGGGAAGGTCACTGAAGCTTTCTTT. Protein: CASSQPWGKVTEAFF. The chain joins TRBV4-3 to TRBJ1-1, with D perhaps TRBD1 (5 bases). Trimming removed 2 bases at V and 4 bases at J, with 14 bases between. Germline V gene data show CDR1 as LGHNA and CDR2 as YSLEER. The CDR3 spans 15 residues.

This clonotype was observed a few times. The chain couples TRBV10-3 to TRBJ2-1; 8 positions match TRBD2. The germline V gene has CDR1 ENHRY and CDR2 SYGVKD. CDR3 size: 13 residues. J gave up 6 bases and V 8 bases, and 6 bases lay outside the gene matches. The CDR3 DNA reads TGTGCCATCCTCAGCGGGAGAGGCAATGAGCAGTTCTTC. Its protein is CAILSGRGNEQFF.